This T cell receptor beta chain was recovered during a study of T-cell reconstitution after alpha-beta-depleted transplantation in children. Overall study findings and caveats: Recipient T cells and thymic progenitors that survived were the source of the high TCRbeta diversity seen at day 60 in some patients. Reportedly, only several hundred clones from non-depleted graft cells drove alpha-beta T-cell counts at about two months. Most T-cell counts and diversity one year after the transplant came from T cells that were newly produced.

It was with unique molecular identifiers that the TCRbeta library was prepared. One entry per CDR3 protein, called by TCRdb with MiXCR from the PCR reads. The repertoire holds 150,000 to 250,000 distinct CDR3 sequences, with approximately 6% as singletons. The CDR3 has 15 residues. V lost 3 bases and J 3 bases, leaving 15 bases between the germline ends. The germline V gene has CDR1 MNHEY and CDR2 SVGEGT. This clonotype was counted at least ten times. The antigen remains undetermined. This sequence originates from a girl less than two years old with combined immunodeficiency, due to receive a stem cell transplant. The chain links TRBV6-2 or TRBV6-3 to TRBJ2-7; no clear D. The input for sequencing was PBMCs, taken before TCRalphabeta/CD19-depleted stem cell transplant. As DNA, the CDR3 is TGTGCCAGCAGTTATAATGATCTGGGAAACTACGAGCAGTACTTC. Its translation: CASSYNDLGNYEQYF.